These 28 T cell receptor beta chains came from one sample sequenced in a study of vaccination and CD4 T cells after COVID-19. No antigen has been assigned to these receptors. Documented treatment: approximately nine-day PBMC culture with coronavirus spike peptide pools or control peptides (ViraFEST assay). With the Oncomine TCR Beta short-read assay, DNA from cultured CD4+ T cells was sequenced. MiXCR was run by TCRdb on the PCR reads, yielding one entry per CDR3 protein. The sample includes 11,000 or so distinct CDR3 sequences, less than 55% of them seen just once. The sequenced material came from cultured CD4+ T cells from blood. All receptors come from a human donor with COVID-19.

CDR3 loop: CASSPVVYSNQPQHF. CDR3 nucleotides: TGTGCCAGCAGCCCCGTTGTGTATAGCAATCAGCCCCAGCATTTT. This sequence joins TRBV7-8 and TRBJ1-5; D is undetermined. This CDR3 region has 15 residues. CDR1 and CDR2 from the germline V gene are SGHVS and FQNEAQ. Trimming cost V 5 bases and J 0 bases, with 11 bases left between them.

The V call is TRBV28, the J call TRBJ1-2, with 11 positions matching TRBD1. Unmatched junction bases numbered 10, after V lost 6 bases and J lost 4 bases. CDR1 MDHEN and CDR2 SYDVKM come from the germline V gene. CDR3 length equals 16 residues. Here the CDR3 DNA reads TGTGCCAGCAGGCGCCCGGGACAGGGGGAACTCTATGGCTACACCTTC. Protein product: CASRRPGQGELYGYTF.

The CDR3 reads CSVEAGGGELFF. The CDR3 DNA sequence: TGCAGCGTTGAAGCGGGAGGCGGGGAGCTGTTTTTT. The chain combines TRBV29-1 with TRBJ2-2, with 7 bases aligning to TRBD2. The germline CDR1 and CDR2 sequences are SQVTM and ANQGSEA. This CDR3 has 12 residues. The V gene end was trimmed by 1 base and the J gene end by 7 bases; junction bases not matched to a gene: 0.

This clonotype has a handful of counts. This chain links TRBV29-1 with TRBJ1-5, with D maybe TRBD1 (5 bases). The CDR3 is made up of 13 amino acids. The V end was cut by 6 bases, the J end by 4 bases, with 13 bases between. The V gene's germline CDR1 is SQVTM and CDR2 ANQGSEA. CDR3 nucleotide sequence: TGCAGCGTGCAGGGAGGATTTAATCAGCCCCAGCATTTT. Translating gives CSVQGGFNQPQHF.

This clonotype has a handful of counts. The chain combines TRBV6-1 with TRBJ1-5; D unclear. The germline gives CDR1 MNHNS, CDR2 SASEGT. V was shortened by 10 bases and J by 9 bases, with 13 bases between the two germline ends. This CDR3 region has 11 residues. The DNA for the CDR3 is TGTGCCACGGGGTTTCGGTGGCCCCAGCATTTT. Translation gives CATGFRWPQHF.

A few counts support this clonotype. The chain employs TRBV6-1 and TRBJ1-5, with 11 bases lining up with TRBD1. From germline, CDR1 is MNHNS and CDR2 SASEGT. The trim removed 8 bases at V and 4 bases at J, leaving 7 bases unmatched. The CDR3 is made up of 15 amino acids. CDR3: CASLRTGGLNQPQHF. The DNA for the CDR3 is TGTGCCAGCTTACGGACAGGGGGCCTGAATCAGCCCCAGCATTTT.

This chain connects TRBV20-1 to TRBJ2-5, with 9 bases aligning to TRBD2. The germline V gene encodes CDR1 DFQATT and CDR2 SNEGSKA (reference sequence). J was trimmed by 1 base and V by 0 bases; bases with no gene match: 6. CDR3 length: 16 residues. CDR3 bases: TGCAGTGCTAGAGATCTTCTAGCGGGGACCCAAGAGACCCAGTACTTC. As protein: CSARDLLAGTQETQYF.

The J gene is TRBJ1-4, the V gene TRBV25-1, with D possibly matching TRBD1 (5 bases). Germline V lookup: CDR1 MGHDK, CDR2 SYGVNS. The CDR3 extends over 13 amino acids. With 6 bases removed from V and 8 bases from J, the gap between germline ends came to 13 bases. In DNA form, the CDR3 reads TGTGCCAGCAGGGGGGGTTCAGCGGAAAAACTGTTTTTT. This encodes CASRGGSAEKLFF.

This clonotype was picked up a small number of times. The chain employs TRBV19 and TRBJ1-1, with D tentatively TRBD1 (6 bases). Trimming left V 5 bases short and J 1 base short, with 11 bases between. The CDR3 consists of 14 residues. In germline, CDR1 is LNHDA, CDR2 SQIVND (reference sequence). The CDR3 nucleotides are TGTGCCAGTAGTTTTTTAGGGGGGAACACTGAAGCTTTCTTT. Amino acid sequence: CASSFLGGNTEAFF.

The V and J genes are TRBV20-1 and TRBJ2-7; TRBD2 matches 10 bases. Germline V CDR1 and CDR2: DFQATT, SNEGSKA (reference sequence). The CDR3 covers 16 residues. J lost 4 bases, V lost 0 bases, and 9 bases had no gene match. The DNA of the CDR3 is TGCAGTGCTAGAGATAATGTAGCTAGCGGGGGATACGAGCAGTACTTC. Translation: CSARDNVASGGYEQYF.

A few counts support this clonotype. The chain recombines TRBV11-3 with TRBJ2-5; the match to TRBD2 covers 15 bases. Trimming at V came to 5 bases and at J to 5 bases, leaving 6 bases not matched to a gene. Germline CDR1 is SGHNT and CDR2 is YENEEA. The CDR3 is 16 residues long. Here the CDR3 reads CASSMGLAGGGETQYF. The CDR3 bases are TGTGCCAGCAGCATGGGACTAGCGGGGGGAGGGGAGACCCAGTACTTC.

Concerning this clonotype: Here the CDR3 omits its conserved ending phenylalanine or tryptophan, so a read error is the likely source. The chain uses TRBV20-1 and TRBJ1-5; tentatively, D is TRBD1 (5 bases). Germline V gene sequence: CDR1 DFQATT, CDR2 SNEGSKA (reference sequence). The CDR3 is made up of 15 amino acids. V was cut by 5 bases and J by 1 base, with 15 bases left in between. CDR3 in amino acids: CSALKTQGSNQPQHY. The CDR3 nucleotides read TGCAGTGCTCTAAAAACCCAGGGAAGCAATCAGCCCCAGCATTAT.

This clonotype has only a few counts. V usage is TRBV6-1 and J usage is TRBJ1-5; TRBD1 agrees at 7 bases. The V gene end was trimmed by 8 bases and the J gene end by 6 bases; junction bases not matched to a gene: 7. The V gene's germline CDR1 is MNHNS and CDR2 SASEGT. The CDR3 spans 13 residues. The CDR3 DNA sequence: TGTGCCAGCCAAAGACAGGGAGGTCAGCCCCAGCATTTT. Encoded protein: CASQRQGGQPQHF.

J is TRBJ2-3 and V is TRBV6-1; no definite D call. Germline V gene sequence: CDR1 MNHNS, CDR2 SASEGT. The CDR3 loop spans 12 amino acids. The V end lost 8 bases, the J end lost 4 bases, and 10 bases lay between the germline ends. For the CDR3, the DNA is TGTGCCAGCTCAGGACCGGCAGATACGCAGTATTTT. Translation: CASSGPADTQYF.

CDR3 sequence: CSLGAMNQPQHF. The CDR3 DNA reads as TGCAGCCTGGGGGCAATGAATCAGCCCCAGCATTTT. The chain recombines TRBV20-1 with TRBJ1-5, with a weak D call TRBD1 (6 bases). CDR3 length equals 12 residues. Germline CDR1 is DFQATT and CDR2 is SNEGSKA (reference sequence).

This clonotype appeared a few times. This sequence joins TRBV20-1 and TRBJ2-7; 8 bases fit TRBD1. This CDR3 spans 15 amino acids. The V segment lost 8 bases and the J segment 0 bases; nucleotides outside the gene matches: 12. Germline-derived CDR1 and CDR2 are DFQATT and SNEGSKA (reference sequence). CDR3 amino acids: CSPLPGQESSYEQYF. The CDR3 nucleotides read TGCAGTCCATTACCGGGACAGGAGAGCTCCTACGAGCAGTACTTC.

The chain couples TRBV6-1 to TRBJ1-2, with D possibly TRBD1 on 6 matching bases. This CDR3 has 13 amino acids. Germline lookup yields CDR1 MNHNS and CDR2 SASEGT. V was pared by 6 bases and J by 3 bases, with 11 bases between. CDR3: CASRQGRDYGYTF. The CDR3 region has the DNA TGTGCCAGCAGACAGGGTAGAGACTATGGCTACACCTTC.

V is TRBV2 and J is TRBJ2-3; TRBD1 agrees at 9 bases. Trimming removed 5 bases from V and 5 bases from J; junction bases left unmatched: 8. CDR3 length: 15 residues. Germline V gene data show CDR1 as SNHLY and CDR2 as FYNNEI. The chain's CDR3 is CASSKQGAGGDTQYF. As DNA, the CDR3 is TGTGCCAGCAGTAAACAGGGGGCAGGTGGAGATACGCAGTATTTT.

J is TRBJ2-7 and V is TRBV6-1, with a possible D match to TRBD1 (6 bases). Trimming shortened V by 0 bases and J by 1 base, and 16 bases separated the two germline ends. The CDR3 consists of 17 residues. The germline V gene has CDR1 MNHNS and CDR2 SASEGT. The DNA of the CDR3 is TGTGCCAGCAGTGAAGCAAGCTCCAGGGGTTTTTCCTACGAGCAGTACTTC. Encoded protein: CASSEASSRGFSYEQYF.

This clonotype has just one count. The V gene is TRBV5-4, the J gene TRBJ2-7; weak D call: TRBD2 (5 bases). The CDR3 loop spans 16 amino acids. V was clipped by 3 bases and J by 5 bases, with 21 bases between them. CDR1 and CDR2 from the germline V gene are SGHNT and YYREEE (reference sequence). CDR3 DNA: TGTGCCAGCAGCTCGGGCCGGCGGACGGGGTCTGACGAGCAGTACTTC. This codes for CASSSGRRTGSDEQYF.

The chain has TRBV7-9 and TRBJ1-1, with TRBD1 as a possible D gene (5 bases). Trimming cost V 6 bases and J 6 bases, with 20 bases left between them. Germline V gene lookup returns CDR1 SEHNR and CDR2 FQNEAQ (reference sequence). The CDR3 has 15 amino acids. This CDR3 is CASRRPSQGGAEAFF. In nucleotides, the CDR3 is TGTGCCAGCAGGCGACCCAGCCAGGGAGGTGCTGAAGCTTTCTTT.

This chain connects TRBV12-3 or TRBV12-4 to TRBJ1-6; no firm D call. The length of the CDR3 is 16 residues. V dropped 0 bases and J dropped 5 bases, with 11 bases sitting between them. As DNA, the CDR3 is TGTGCCAGCAGTTTAGCTAAGCCAGCACATAATTCACCCCTCCACTTT. Translated: CASSLAKPAHNSPLHF.

This clonotype is termed medium-sized. The chain joins TRBV6-2 or TRBV6-3 to TRBJ2-2, with 8 bases fitting TRBD1. Trimming took 4 bases from V and 4 from J; bases not matched to a gene: 8. The CDR3 spans 16 residues. CDR1 and CDR2 (germline): MNHEY, SVGEGT. The CDR3 coding sequence is TGTGCCAGCAGTTCCCGGACAGGGTTGGGCACCGGGGAGCTGTTTTTT. Translating gives CASSSRTGLGTGELFF.

The gene calls are TRBV21-1 and TRBJ2-2; the table's D call, TRBD2, has no DNA check behind it. TRBV21-1 is a known pseudogene. The CDR3 runs 15 residues. The CDR3: CASSRENKNTGELFF. In DNA form, the CDR3 reads TGTGCCAGCAGCAGGGAGAATAAGAACACCGGGGAGCTGTTTTTT.

The genes are TRBV19 and TRBJ1-4, with D perhaps TRBD1 (5 bases). The CDR3 contains 14 residues. V lost 9 bases and J lost 4, with 15 bases in between. The germline V gene has CDR1 LNHDA and CDR2 SQIVND (reference sequence). The CDR3 protein is CASRDRDFNEKLFF. The CDR3 bases are TGTGCCAGCCGGGACCGCGACTTTAATGAAAAACTGTTTTTT. Supplemented by reference TRBV19 and TRBJ1-4, the full variable domain reads DGGITQSPKYLFRKEGQNVTLSCEQNLNHDAMYWYRQDPGQGLRLIYYSQIVNDFQKGDIAEGYSVSREKKESFPLTVTSAQKNPTAFYLCASRDRDFNEKLFFGSGTQLSVL.

This chain uses TRBV7-3 with TRBJ1-6; 8 nucleotides agree with TRBD1. The V gene end was trimmed by 5 bases and the J gene end by 8 bases; junction bases not matched to a gene: 8. The germline V gene has CDR1 SGHTA and CDR2 FQGTGA. The CDR3 is made up of 15 amino acids. In DNA, the CDR3 is TGTGCCAGCAGCCCCGGGACAGGTGGGGATTCACCCCTCCACTTT. Its translation: CASSPGTGGDSPLHF.

J is TRBJ2-1 and V is TRBV6-1; 9 bases are shared with TRBD1. CDR1 and CDR2 from the germline V gene are MNHNS and SASEGT. V was clipped by 7 bases and J by 3 bases; unmatched bases: 7. This CDR3 contains 15 residues. The CDR3 reads CASTAGTGNYNEQFF. For the CDR3, the DNA is TGTGCCAGCACCGCAGGGACAGGGAACTACAATGAGCAGTTCTTC.

The J gene is TRBJ2-7, the V gene TRBV6-1; the D call may be TRBD1 or TRBD2 (7 bases each). The V gene's germline CDR1 is MNHNS and CDR2 SASEGT. CDR3 length: 18 residues. V gave up 6 bases and J gave up 5 bases, with 29 bases separating them. The CDR3 here is CASSREGGGGRFLDEQYF. The CDR3 bases are TGTGCCAGCAGCCGCGAAGGGGGCGGCGGGAGATTTCTCGACGAGCAGTACTTC.